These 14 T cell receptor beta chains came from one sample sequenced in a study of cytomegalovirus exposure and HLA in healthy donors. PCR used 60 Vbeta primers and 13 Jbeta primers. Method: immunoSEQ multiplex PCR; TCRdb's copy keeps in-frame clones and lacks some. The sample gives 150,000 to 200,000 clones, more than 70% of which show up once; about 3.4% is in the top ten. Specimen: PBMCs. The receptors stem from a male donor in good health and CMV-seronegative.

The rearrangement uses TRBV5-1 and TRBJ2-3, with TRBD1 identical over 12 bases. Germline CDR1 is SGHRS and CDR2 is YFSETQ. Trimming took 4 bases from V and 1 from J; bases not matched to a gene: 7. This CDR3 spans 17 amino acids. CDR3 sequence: CASSMGQGALGTDTQYF. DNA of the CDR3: TGCGCCAGCAGCATGGGACAGGGGGCGCTGGGCACAGATACGCAGTATTTT. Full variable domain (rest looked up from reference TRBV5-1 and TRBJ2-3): KAGVTQTPRYLIKTRGQQVTLSCSPISGHRSVSWYQQTPGQGLQFLFEYFSETQRNKGNFPGRFSGRQFSNSRSEMNVSTLELGDSALYLCASSMGQGALGTDTQYFGPGTRLTVL.

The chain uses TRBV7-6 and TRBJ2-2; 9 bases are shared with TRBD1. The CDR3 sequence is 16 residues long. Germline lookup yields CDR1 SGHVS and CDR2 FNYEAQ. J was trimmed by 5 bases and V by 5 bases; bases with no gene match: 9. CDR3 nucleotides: TGTGCCAGCAGCCGTCCACAGGGGGCTCGGACCGGGGAGCTGTTTTTT. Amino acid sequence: CASSRPQGARTGELFF.

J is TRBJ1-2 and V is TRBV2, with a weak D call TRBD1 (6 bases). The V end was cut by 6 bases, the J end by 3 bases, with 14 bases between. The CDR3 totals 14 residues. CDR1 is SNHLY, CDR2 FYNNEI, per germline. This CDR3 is CASSDPDRYYGYTF. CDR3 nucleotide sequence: TGTGCCAGCAGCGACCCTGACAGGTACTATGGCTACACCTTC.

The CDR3 region is CASSWYRSSGANVLTF. CDR3 nucleotide sequence: TGTGCCAGCAGTTGGTACAGATCATCTGGGGCCAACGTCCTGACTTTC. This sequence joins TRBV27 and TRBJ2-6, with D unclear. The V gene's germline CDR1 is MNHEY and CDR2 SMNVEV (reference sequence). V was clipped by 4 bases and J by 1 base, with 11 bases between them. This CDR3 comprises 16 residues. Combining the CDR3 with reference TRBV27 and TRBJ2-6 gives the whole variable domain EAQVTQNPRYLITVTGKKLTVTCSQNMNHEYMSWYRQDPGLGLRQIYYSMNVEVTDKGDVPEGYKVSRKEKRNFPLILESPSPNQTSLYFCASSWYRSSGANVLTFGAGSRLTVL.

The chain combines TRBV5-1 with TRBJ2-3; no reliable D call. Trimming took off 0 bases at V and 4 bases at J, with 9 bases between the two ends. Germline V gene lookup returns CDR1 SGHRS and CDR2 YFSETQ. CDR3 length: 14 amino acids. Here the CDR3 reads CASSLARIADTQYF. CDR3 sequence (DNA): TGCGCCAGCAGCTTGGCCAGGATCGCAGATACGCAGTATTTT.

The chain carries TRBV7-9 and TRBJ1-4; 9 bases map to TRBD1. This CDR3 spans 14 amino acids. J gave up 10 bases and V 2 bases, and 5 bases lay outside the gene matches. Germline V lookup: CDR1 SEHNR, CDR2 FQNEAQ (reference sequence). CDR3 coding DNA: TGTGCCAGCAGCTTACAGGGACAGGGCGGAAAACTGTTTTTT. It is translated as CASSLQGQGGKLFF. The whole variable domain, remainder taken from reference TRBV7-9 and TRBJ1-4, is DTGVSQNPRHKITKRGQNVTFRCDPISEHNRLYWYRQTLGQGPEFLTYFQNEAQLEKSRLLSDRFSAERPKGSFSTLEIQRTEQGDSAMYLCASSLQGQGGKLFFGSGTQLSVL.

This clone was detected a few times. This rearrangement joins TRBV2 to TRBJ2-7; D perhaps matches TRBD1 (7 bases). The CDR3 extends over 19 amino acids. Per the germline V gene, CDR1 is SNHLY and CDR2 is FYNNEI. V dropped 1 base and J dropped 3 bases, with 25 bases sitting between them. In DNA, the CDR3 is TGTGCCAGCAGTGAAGTGTGGACAGGCCGGGGGCGAGTCCGCTACGAGCAGTACTTC. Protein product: CASSEVWTGRGRVRYEQYF.

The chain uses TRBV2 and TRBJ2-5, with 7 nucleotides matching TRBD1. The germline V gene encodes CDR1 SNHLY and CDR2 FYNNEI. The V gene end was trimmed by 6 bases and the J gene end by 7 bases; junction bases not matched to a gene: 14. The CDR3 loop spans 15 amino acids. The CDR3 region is CASSSTTGTVGTQYF. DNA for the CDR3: TGTGCCAGCAGCTCCACAACAGGGACAGTCGGGACCCAGTACTTC.

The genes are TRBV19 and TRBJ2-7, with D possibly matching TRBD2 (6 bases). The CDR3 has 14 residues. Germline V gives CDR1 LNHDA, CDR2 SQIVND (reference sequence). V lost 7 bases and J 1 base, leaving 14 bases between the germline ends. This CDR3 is CASKWDGSSYEQYF. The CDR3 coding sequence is TGTGCCAGTAAATGGGACGGGAGTTCCTACGAGCAGTACTTC. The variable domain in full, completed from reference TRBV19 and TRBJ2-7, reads DGGITQSPKYLFRKEGQNVTLSCEQNLNHDAMYWYRQDPGQGLRLIYYSQIVNDFQKGDIAEGYSVSREKKESFPLTVTSAQKNPTAFYLCASKWDGSSYEQYFGPGTRLTVT.

CDR3 in amino acids: CASSPHGSGVPAYEQYF. CDR3 sequence (DNA): TGTGCCAGCTCACCACACGGAAGCGGGGTTCCGGCCTACGAGCAGTACTTC. The genes are TRBV18 and TRBJ2-7; 7 bases fit TRBD2. The V gene's germline CDR1 is KGHSH and CDR2 LQKENI. The CDR3 runs to 17 residues. J gave up 2 bases and V 1 base, and 11 bases lay outside the gene matches. Together with reference TRBV18 and TRBJ2-7, the CDR3 gives the full variable domain: NAGVMQNPRHLVRRRGQEARLRCSPMKGHSHVYWYRQLPEEGLKFMVYLQKENIIDESGMPKERFSAEFPKEGPSILRIQQVVRGDSAAYFCASSPHGSGVPAYEQYFGPGTRLTVT.

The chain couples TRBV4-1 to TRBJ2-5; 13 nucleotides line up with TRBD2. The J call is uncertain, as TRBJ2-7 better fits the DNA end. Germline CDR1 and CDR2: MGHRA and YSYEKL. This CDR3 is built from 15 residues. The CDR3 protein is CASSLGTSGIYEQYF. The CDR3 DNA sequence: TGCGCCAGCAGCCTTGGGACTAGCGGGATCTACGAGCAGTACTTC.

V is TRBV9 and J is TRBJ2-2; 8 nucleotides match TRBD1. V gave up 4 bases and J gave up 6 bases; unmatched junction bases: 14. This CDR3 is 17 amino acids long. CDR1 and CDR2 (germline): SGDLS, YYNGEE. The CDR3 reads CASSPRLGQGVAGELFF. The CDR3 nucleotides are TGTGCCAGCAGCCCCCGCCTAGGACAGGGTGTCGCCGGGGAGCTGTTTTTT.

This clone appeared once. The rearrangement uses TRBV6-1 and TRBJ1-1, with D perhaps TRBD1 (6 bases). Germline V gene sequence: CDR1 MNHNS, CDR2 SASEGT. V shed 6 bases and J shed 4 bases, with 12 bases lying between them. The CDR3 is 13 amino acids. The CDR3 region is CASSQRGPTEAFF. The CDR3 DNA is TGTGCCAGCAGCCAGCGGGGGCCCACTGAAGCTTTCTTT.

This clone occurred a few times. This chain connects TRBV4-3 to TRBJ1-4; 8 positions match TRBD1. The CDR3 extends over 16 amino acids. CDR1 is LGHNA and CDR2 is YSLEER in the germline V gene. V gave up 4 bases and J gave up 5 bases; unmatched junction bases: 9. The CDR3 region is CASSRAPGQENEKLFF. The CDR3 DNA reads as TGCGCCAGCAGCCGGGCCCCGGGACAGGAAAATGAAAAACTGTTTTTT.